This T cell receptor beta chain was recorded in a study of shared clonotypes between healthy human individuals. Study background: A few men and two women, aged 18 to 49, were donors. Three plates were used per donor for CD4 naive, three for CD4 memory, two for CD8 naive and one for CD8 memory.

The repertoire was sequenced with immunoSEQ multiplex PCR; TCRdb's copy has only in-frame clones and lacks some. This sample has roughly 2.6 million clones, with approximately 94% found just once. Germline loops: CDR1 SGHTA, CDR2 FQGNSA. This CDR3 region has 18 residues. Deletions cut 1 base from V and 0 bases from J, with 13 bases between. The study, taken as a whole, reports: Sampling included only blood; tissue repertoires likely differ.

Worth noting for this clone: Its antigen is still unknown.

The chain couples TRBV7-2 to TRBJ1-6; D uncertain. Source material: naive CD4+ T cells sorted from blood. Noted subset: CD45RA+ positively selected. This TCR was recovered from a man aged 18-30 years in good health. CDR3 sequence reads: CASSLVRLGISYNSPLHF. For the CDR3, the DNA is TGTGCCAGCAGCTTAGTCCGTCTGGGGATCTCCTATAATTCACCCCTCCACTTT.